The 30 T cell receptor beta chains reported below all come from one sample, sequenced in a study of PD-1 blockade in mismatch repair-deficient tumors. Sequenced by immunoSEQ multiplex PCR; TCRdb stores in-frame clones only, minus some. The sample lists approximately 60,000 clones; approximately 90% were seen once. Sequenced material: peripheral blood, taken 52 weeks after starting pembrolizumab. The receptors here all came from an adult with mismatch repair-deficient cancer.

The chain links TRBV14 to TRBJ1-4, with TRBD1 identical over 7 bases. The V gene's germline CDR1 is SGHDN and CDR2 FVKESK. This CDR3 is 14 amino acids long. Trimming at V came to 4 bases and at J to 5 bases, leaving 4 bases not matched to a gene. The CDR3 DNA reads TGTGCCAGCAGCCCGGGACAGTCAAATGAAAAACTGTTTTTT. It codes for CASSPGQSNEKLFF.

The V gene is TRBV23-1, the J gene TRBJ1-4; a weak D match, TRBD1 (5 bases). TRBV23-1 is an open reading frame, and its role is uncertain. The germline V and J ends were trimmed by 0 bases and 5 bases, with 13 bases remaining between them. CDR3 length: 16 amino acids. CDR3 sequence (DNA): TGCGCCAGCAGTCAATCGGGGCAGGACATGAATGAAAAACTGTTTTTT. Translated: CASSQSGQDMNEKLFF.

The rearrangement joins TRBV6-5 to TRBJ2-7, with D tentatively TRBD1 (6 bases). Trimming left V 7 bases short and J 3 bases short, with 19 bases between. From germline, CDR1 is MNHEY and CDR2 SVGAGI. The CDR3 spans 15 residues. The CDR3 bases are TGTGCCAGCAATAACCGGCGACAGGCTTACTACGAGCAGTACTTC. This translates into CASNNRRQAYYEQYF.

The chain recombines TRBV11-2 with TRBJ2-7; D remains ambiguous. V was cut by 4 bases and J by 3 bases, with 16 bases left in between. Germline V lookup: CDR1 SGHAT, CDR2 FQNNGV. This CDR3 has 15 residues. The CDR3, as DNA: TGTGCCAGCAGCTACCCGCCAGGCAGCCTCTACGAGCAGTACTTC. Its protein is CASSYPPGSLYEQYF.

The rearrangement links TRBV7-2 to TRBJ1-5; a possible D gene is TRBD1 (5 bases). With 4 bases removed from V and 5 bases from J, the gap between germline ends came to 15 bases. The CDR3 length is 15 residues. Germline loops: CDR1 SGHTA, CDR2 FQGNSA. The CDR3 sequence: CASSSAPGPYQPQHF. CDR3 in DNA: TGTGCCAGCAGCTCCGCTCCGGGACCCTATCAGCCCCAGCATTTT.

The V gene is TRBV5-1, the J gene TRBJ2-1; 12 bases align to TRBD2. The junction had 5 bases not matched to a gene; V was cut back by 4 bases and J by 6 bases. The CDR3 is made up of 15 amino acids. Germline V lookup: CDR1 SGHRS, CDR2 YFSETQ. The DNA of the CDR3 is TGCGCCAGCAGCGGAACTAGCGGGAGGTTCAATGAGCAGTTCTTC. Translated: CASSGTSGRFNEQFF.

V usage is TRBV7-9 and J usage is TRBJ1-5; D is unresolved. Germline CDR1 is SEHNR and CDR2 is FQNEAQ (reference sequence). Trimming took 4 bases from V and 5 from J, leaving 6 bases between them. This CDR3 has 12 amino acids. The CDR3 DNA reads as TGTGCCAGCAGCTCCCCGGATCAGCCCCAGCATTTT. This sequence encodes CASSSPDQPQHF. Full variable domain (outside the CDR3, taken from reference TRBV7-9 and TRBJ1-5): DTGVSQNPRHKITKRGQNVTFRCDPISEHNRLYWYRQTLGQGPEFLTYFQNEAQLEKSRLLSDRFSAERPKGSFSTLEIQRTEQGDSAMYLCASSSPDQPQHFGDGTRLSIL.

This clone was recorded a few times. The chain employs TRBV6-6 and TRBJ1-5; D is unresolved. This CDR3 region has 13 residues. Germline CDR1 is MNHNY and CDR2 is SVGAGI (reference sequence). Trimming left V 6 bases short and J 3 bases short, with 9 bases between. The CDR3 here is CASSAGHNQPQHF. CDR3 bases: TGTGCCAGCAGCGCCGGGCACAATCAGCCCCAGCATTTT.

This chain uses TRBV5-1 with TRBJ1-1, with D possibly TRBD1 on 5 matching bases. The ends were cut back, 0 bases at V and 1 base at J, with 10 bases in the middle. Germline V gene sequence: CDR1 SGHRS, CDR2 YFSETQ. CDR3 size: 15 residues. For the CDR3, the DNA is TGCGCCAGCAGCTTGGGCAGGGAACCGAACACTGAAGCTTTCTTT. Its protein is CASSLGREPNTEAFF.

This clone was seen only once. The CDR3 nucleotides read TGTGCCAGCAGCTTGGCTGGGTCCTTGTACGAGCAGTACTTC. Protein: CASSLAGSLYEQYF. J is TRBJ2-7 and V is TRBV5-6, with D uncertain. Germline V gene sequence: CDR1 SGHDT, CDR2 YYEEEE. Trimming left V 0 bases short and J 4 bases short, with 11 bases between. This CDR3 spans 14 amino acids.

About this clone itself: This sample includes further DNA sequences coding for the same CDR3. This chain connects TRBV9 to TRBJ2-1; D is uncertain. Germline CDR1 SGDLS, CDR2 YYNGEE. CDR3 size: 14 residues. V lost 0 bases and J lost 0, with 4 bases in between. The CDR3 nucleotides are TGTGCCAGCAGCGTAGGGGGCTCCTACAATGAGCAGTTCTTC. Its protein product is CASSVGGSYNEQFF. Variable domain in full (rest from reference TRBV9 and TRBJ2-1): DSGVTQTPKHLITATGQRVTLRCSPRSGDLSVYWYQQSLDQGLQFLIQYYNGEERAKGNILERFSAQQFPDLHSELNLSSLELGDSALYFCASSVGGSYNEQFFGPGTRLTVL.

This chain joins TRBV28 and TRBJ2-5, with 8 positions matching TRBD1. V dropped 7 bases and J dropped 3; count of bases not matched to a gene: 10. Germline CDR1 is MDHEN and CDR2 is SYDVKM. This CDR3 is built from 15 residues. The CDR3 DNA reads TGTGCCAGCATAGGACAGGGAGAAGGGGAAGAGACCCAGTACTTC. It codes for CASIGQGEGEETQYF.

The V call is TRBV27, the J call TRBJ2-5; D gene uncertain. The CDR3 extends over 14 amino acids. V lost 4 bases, J lost 4 bases, and 13 bases lay in between. Germline CDR1 and CDR2: MNHEY and SMNVEV (reference sequence). The CDR3 protein is CASSSSPWVETQYF. CDR3 bases: TGTGCCAGCAGTTCCTCCCCGTGGGTAGAGACCCAGTACTTC.

The chain combines TRBV27 with TRBJ1-1, with D unresolved. The CDR3 loop spans 13 amino acids. Trimming cost V 0 bases and J 1 base, with 3 bases left between them. Germline V gene data show CDR1 as MNHEY and CDR2 as SMNVEV (reference sequence). This CDR3 reads CASSLSKNTEAFF. In nucleotides, the CDR3 is TGTGCCAGCAGTTTATCGAAGAACACTGAAGCTTTCTTT.

The V gene is TRBV11-2, the J gene TRBJ2-1; TRBD2 matches at 8 bases. After removal of 6 bases from V and 8 bases from J, the junction contained 15 bases not matched to a gene. Germline assignment: CDR1 SGHAT and CDR2 FQNNGV. The CDR3 runs to 16 residues. The CDR3 reads CASRNSGAEGIDEQFF. DNA for the CDR3: TGTGCCAGCAGGAATAGCGGGGCTGAAGGGATCGATGAGCAGTTCTTC. The complete variable domain, with remaining parts taken from reference TRBV11-2 and TRBJ2-1, reads EAGVAQSPRYKIIEKRQSVAFWCNPISGHATLYWYQQILGQGPKLLIQFQNNGVVDDSQLPKDRFSAERLKGVDSTLKIQPAKLEDSAVYLCASRNSGAEGIDEQFFGPGTRLTVL.

The chain combines TRBV11-2 with TRBJ1-4; possible D gene TRBD1, 6 bases. This CDR3 has 14 residues. Looked up from germline, CDR1 is SGHAT and CDR2 is FQNNGV. Trimming left V 3 bases short and J 8 bases short, with 13 bases between. The CDR3 loop is CASSFTTQGEKLFF. DNA for the CDR3: TGTGCCAGCAGCTTCACCACGCAGGGGGAAAAACTGTTTTTT. The full variable domain, rest sourced from reference TRBV11-2 and TRBJ1-4, is EAGVAQSPRYKIIEKRQSVAFWCNPISGHATLYWYQQILGQGPKLLIQFQNNGVVDDSQLPKDRFSAERLKGVDSTLKIQPAKLEDSAVYLCASSFTTQGEKLFFGSGTQLSVL.

The rearrangement joins TRBV7-9 to TRBJ1-4; possible D gene TRBD1, 5 bases. CDR3 length: 15 amino acids. V dropped 5 bases and J dropped 3 bases, with 13 bases sitting between them. CDR1 and CDR2 (germline): SEHNR, FQNEAQ (reference sequence). CDR3 nucleotides: TGTGCCAGCAGCCTAAAGGGGTTTGCTAATGAAAAACTGTTTTTT. Protein sequence: CASSLKGFANEKLFF.

The CDR3 region is CASSLRLGRMNEQFF. CDR3 DNA sequence: TGTGCCAGCAGTCTTAGACTAGGAAGAATGAATGAGCAGTTCTTC. The gene calls are TRBV27 and TRBJ2-1; maybe TRBD2 (6 bases). CDR1 and CDR2 (germline): MNHEY, SMNVEV (reference sequence). The CDR3 is 15 amino acids. The V and J ends lost 5 bases and 7 bases respectively, with 18 bases between them.

V and J are TRBV5-4 and TRBJ2-1; 7 bases fit TRBD1. Losses at the gene ends were 4 bases for V and 1 base for J; bases not matched to a gene: 5. Germline V gene data show CDR1 as SGHNT and CDR2 as YYREEE (reference sequence). This CDR3 has 15 residues. CDR3: CASSQTGESYNEQFF. The CDR3, as DNA: TGTGCCAGCAGCCAAACAGGGGAATCCTACAATGAGCAGTTCTTC. Full variable domain (remainder filled in from reference TRBV5-4 and TRBJ2-1): ETGVTQSPTHLIKTRGQQVTLRCSSQSGHNTVSWYQQALGQGPQFIFQYYREEENGRGNFPPRFSGLQFPNYSSELNVNALELDDSALYLCASSQTGESYNEQFFGPGTRLTVL.

This chain links TRBV7-9 with TRBJ2-1, with 8 bases matching TRBD1. V lost 3 bases, J lost 7 bases, and 5 bases stayed unmatched. The CDR3 spans 14 residues. Germline assignment: CDR1 SEHNR and CDR2 FQNEAQ (reference sequence). CDR3 nucleotides: TGTGCCAGCAGCTTCGACAGGGGCCGTAATGAGCAGTTCTTC. It codes for CASSFDRGRNEQFF.

This rearrangement joins TRBV28 to TRBJ2-7, with 8 bases lining up with TRBD1. The CDR3 consists of 13 residues. The germline CDR1 and CDR2 sequences are MDHEN and SYDVKM. V dropped 6 bases and J dropped 2; count of bases not matched to a gene: 3. Written as DNA, the CDR3 is TGTGCCAGCAGCCAGACAGGGGCCTACGAGCAGTACTTC. Protein: CASSQTGAYEQYF.

The chain recombines TRBV14 with TRBJ2-5, with 8 bases that match TRBD1. Trimming cost V 0 bases and J 6 bases; bases outside gene matches: 6. The length of the CDR3 is 15 residues. Germline-derived CDR1 and CDR2 are SGHDN and FVKESK. The CDR3: CASSQERTGTKTQYF. In DNA form, the CDR3 reads TGTGCCAGCAGCCAAGAAAGGACAGGGACGAAGACCCAGTACTTC.

The V gene is TRBV19, the J gene TRBJ1-1; perhaps TRBD1 as D (5 bases). The length of the CDR3 is 14 residues. V dropped 7 bases and J dropped 0 bases, with 12 bases sitting between them. Per germline, CDR1 LNHDA and CDR2 SQIVND (reference sequence). CDR3 residues: CASIPRVMNTEAFF. DNA of the CDR3: TGTGCCAGTATTCCCAGGGTGATGAACACTGAAGCTTTCTTT.

The rearrangement links TRBV19 to TRBJ2-1; TRBD2 is a possible D gene (6 bases). The CDR3 loop spans 14 amino acids. Germline V gene sequence: CDR1 LNHDA, CDR2 SQIVND (reference sequence). The V end was cut by 3 bases, the J end by 10 bases, with 16 bases between. CDR3 in amino acids: CASSMGGIGMEQFF. The CDR3 region has the DNA TGTGCCAGTAGTATGGGAGGTATAGGCATGGAGCAGTTCTTC.

The chain is built from TRBV5-5 and TRBJ2-5, with TRBD1 matching 8 bases. CDR1 is SGHKS, CDR2 YYEKEE, per germline (reference sequence). V was clipped by 4 bases and J by 5 bases; unmatched bases: 4. The CDR3 is 13 residues long. This CDR3 is CASSTRGLETQYF. The CDR3 nucleotides read TGTGCCAGCAGCACCAGGGGGCTGGAGACCCAGTACTTC.

As for this clone: This sequence may be a read error, since a much larger clone differs from it by one base. The same CDR3 can be traced to other DNA sequences in this sample. This CDR3 is CASSLEGNTEAFF. CDR3 sequence (DNA): TGTGCCAGCAGCTTAGAGGGGAACACTGAAGCTTTCTTT. The rearrangement uses TRBV7-9 and TRBJ1-1; D call uncertain. The V gene lost 1 base and the J gene lost 1 base, with 4 bases spanning the gap. CDR3 length equals 13 residues. Germline loops: CDR1 SEHNR, CDR2 FQNEAQ (reference sequence).

V is TRBV9 and J is TRBJ2-1, with D perhaps TRBD2 (5 bases). The CDR3 is 16 amino acids. Per germline, CDR1 SGDLS and CDR2 YYNGEE. Trimming pared 0 bases from V and 3 bases from J, leaving 13 bases between. The CDR3 reads CASSVGSDYLYNEQFF. In nucleotides, the CDR3 is TGTGCCAGCAGCGTAGGATCCGACTATCTCTACAATGAGCAGTTCTTC.

The rearrangement links TRBV27 to TRBJ2-1; 12 bases align to TRBD1. V dropped 6 bases and J dropped 0; count of bases not matched to a gene: 15. The CDR3 totals 20 residues. The V gene's germline CDR1 is MNHEY and CDR2 SMNVEV (reference sequence). CDR3 DNA sequence: TGTGCCAGCAGGCTGACCCGGGACAGGGGGCGGAAGAGCTCCTACAATGAGCAGTTCTTC. This gives the protein CASRLTRDRGRKSSYNEQFF.

This clone occurred once. The V and J genes are TRBV10-3 and TRBJ1-2; 10 nucleotides match TRBD1. Trimming cost V 5 bases and J 5 bases; bases outside gene matches: 5. The CDR3 covers 14 residues. Germline V gene lookup returns CDR1 ENHRY and CDR2 SYGVKD. CDR3 residues: CAISWDRGEYGYTF. CDR3 DNA: TGTGCCATCAGTTGGGACAGGGGAGAATATGGCTACACCTTC.

The chain employs TRBV5-1 and TRBJ2-5, with TRBD2 identical over 8 bases. The J call is in doubt because the DNA end fits TRBJ2-7 better. Germline-derived CDR1 and CDR2 are SGHRS and YFSETQ. The CDR3 sequence is 17 residues long. The CDR3 spells CASSLAYSGANSYEQYF. The CDR3 DNA is TGCGCCAGCAGCTTGGCCTATAGCGGGGCCAACTCCTACGAGCAGTACTTC.